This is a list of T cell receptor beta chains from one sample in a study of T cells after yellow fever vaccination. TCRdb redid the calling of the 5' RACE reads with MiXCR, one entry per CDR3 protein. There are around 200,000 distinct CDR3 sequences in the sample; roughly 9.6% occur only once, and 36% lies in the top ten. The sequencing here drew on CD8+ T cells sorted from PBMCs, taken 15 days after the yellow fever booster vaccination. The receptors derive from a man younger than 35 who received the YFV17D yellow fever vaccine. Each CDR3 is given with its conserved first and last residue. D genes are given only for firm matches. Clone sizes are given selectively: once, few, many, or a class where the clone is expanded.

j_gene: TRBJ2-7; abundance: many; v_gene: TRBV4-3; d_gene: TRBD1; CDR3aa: CASSPARGYEQYF; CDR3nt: TGCGCCAGCAGCCCTGCCAGGGGGTACGAGCAGTACTTC
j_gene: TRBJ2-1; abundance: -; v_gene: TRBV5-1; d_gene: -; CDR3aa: CASSLGVIRGPSDEQFF; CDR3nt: TGCGCCAGCAGCTTGGGGGTTATACGGGGCCCCTCGGATGAGCAGTTCTTC
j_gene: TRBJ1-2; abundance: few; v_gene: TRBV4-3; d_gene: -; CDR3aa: CASSQEVGQVLGGYTF; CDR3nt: TGCGCCAGCAGCCAAGAGGTGGGGCAGGTCCTAGGTGGCTACACCTTC
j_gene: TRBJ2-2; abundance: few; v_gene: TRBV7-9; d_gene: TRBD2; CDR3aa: CASSRTSGGNTGELFF; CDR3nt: TGTGCCAGCAGCCGGACTAGCGGGGGGAACACCGGGGAGCTGTTTTTT
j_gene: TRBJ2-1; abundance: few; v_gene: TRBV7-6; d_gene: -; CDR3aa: CASSLETGGDNEQFF; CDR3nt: TGTGCCAGCAGCTTAGAAACAGGGGGGGACAATGAGCAGTTCTTC
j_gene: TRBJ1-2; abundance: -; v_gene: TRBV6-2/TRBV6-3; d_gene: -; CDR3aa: CASSPRPLSADGYTF; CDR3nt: TGTGCCAGCAGTCCTCGACCGTTATCAGCCGATGGCTACACCTTC
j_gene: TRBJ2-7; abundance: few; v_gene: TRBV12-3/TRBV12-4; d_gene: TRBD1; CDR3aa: CASSAGTGTVEQYF; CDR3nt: TGTGCCAGCAGTGCGGGGACAGGGACGGTCGAGCAGTACTTC
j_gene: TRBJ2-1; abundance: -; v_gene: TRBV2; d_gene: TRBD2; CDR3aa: CASRTDSGVNHNEQFF; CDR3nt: TGTGCCAGTCGGACCGACAGCGGGGTAAACCACAATGAGCAGTTCTTC
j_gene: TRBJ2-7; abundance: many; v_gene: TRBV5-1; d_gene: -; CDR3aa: CASSLGSLYEQYF; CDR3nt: TGCGCCAGCAGCCTGGGCAGCCTCTACGAGCAGTACTTC
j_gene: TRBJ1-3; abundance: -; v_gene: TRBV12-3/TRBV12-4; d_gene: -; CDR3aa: CASSFGGGGGNTIYF; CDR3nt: TGTGCCAGCAGTTTTGGGGGTGGCGGAGGAAACACCATATATTTT
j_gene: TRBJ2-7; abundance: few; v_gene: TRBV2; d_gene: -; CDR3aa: CASRARTIYEQYF; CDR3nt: TGTGCCAGCAGGGCTCGGACAATTTACGAGCAGTACTTC
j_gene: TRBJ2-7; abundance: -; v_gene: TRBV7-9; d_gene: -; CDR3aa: CASSWDLPYEQYF; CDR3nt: TGTGCCAGCAGCTGGGACCTTCCCTACGAGCAGTACTTC
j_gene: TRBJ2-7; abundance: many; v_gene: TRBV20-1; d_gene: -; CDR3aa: CSAAQRQVLYEQYF; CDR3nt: TGCAGTGCCGCGCAGCGGCAGGTCCTCTACGAGCAGTACTTC
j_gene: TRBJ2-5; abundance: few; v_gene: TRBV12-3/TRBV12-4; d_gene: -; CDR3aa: CASSLAPTSRETQYF; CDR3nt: TGTGCCAGCAGTTTAGCTCCCACTAGTCGGGAGACCCAGTACTTC
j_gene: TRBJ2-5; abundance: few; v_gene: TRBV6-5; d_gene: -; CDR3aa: CASSYSSAQETQYF; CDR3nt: TGTGCCAGCAGTTACTCGTCGGCCCAAGAGACCCAGTACTTC
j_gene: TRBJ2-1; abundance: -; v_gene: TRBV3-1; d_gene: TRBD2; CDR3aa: CASSQDGPAGGYYNEQFF; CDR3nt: TGTGCCAGCAGCCAAGATGGGCCAGCGGGGGGCTACTACAATGAGCAGTTCTTC
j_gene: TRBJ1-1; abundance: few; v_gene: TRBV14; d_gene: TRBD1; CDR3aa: CASSQNQGGTEAFF; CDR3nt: TGTGCCAGCAGCCAAAACCAGGGGGGCACTGAAGCTTTCTTT
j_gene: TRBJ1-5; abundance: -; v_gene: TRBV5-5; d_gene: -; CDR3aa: CASSVTGGTRPQHF; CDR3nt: TGTGCCAGCAGCGTGACAGGAGGGACAAGGCCCCAGCATTTT
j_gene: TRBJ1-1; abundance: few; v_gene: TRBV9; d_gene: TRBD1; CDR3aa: CASSVTGTGGTEAFF; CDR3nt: TGTGCCAGCAGCGTCACCGGGACAGGGGGTACTGAAGCTTTCTTT
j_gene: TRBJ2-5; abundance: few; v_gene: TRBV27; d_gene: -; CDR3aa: CASSSTTTGETQYF; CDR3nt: TGTGCCAGCAGTTCGACGACTACCGGGGAGACCCAGTACTTC
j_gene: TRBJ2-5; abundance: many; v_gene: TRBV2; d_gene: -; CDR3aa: CASSEIPHPKRGTQYF; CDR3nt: TGTGCCAGCAGTGAGATCCCACACCCGAAGCGCGGGACCCAGTACTTC
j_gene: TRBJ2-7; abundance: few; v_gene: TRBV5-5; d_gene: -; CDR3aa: CASDAGAREQYF; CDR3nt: TGTGCCAGCGATGCAGGGGCTAGAGAGCAGTACTTC
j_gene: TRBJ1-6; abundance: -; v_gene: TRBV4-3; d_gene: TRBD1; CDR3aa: CASSQGTGDYNSPLHF; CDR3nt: TGCGCCAGCAGCCAAGGGACAGGGGACTATAATTCACCCCTCCACTTT
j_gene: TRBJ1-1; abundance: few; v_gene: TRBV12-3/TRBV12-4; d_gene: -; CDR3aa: CASSFSPRTEAFF; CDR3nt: TGTGCCAGCAGTTTTTCGCCGCGCACTGAAGCTTTCTTT
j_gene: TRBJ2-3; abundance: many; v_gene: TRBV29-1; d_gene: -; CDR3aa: CSVELGAADTQYF; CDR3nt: TGCAGCGTTGAGCTGGGAGCGGCAGATACGCAGTATTTT
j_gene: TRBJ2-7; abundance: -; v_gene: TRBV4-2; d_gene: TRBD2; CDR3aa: CASSQDQGTERGAYEQYF; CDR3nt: TGTGCCAGCAGCCAAGATCAGGGAACCGAGCGGGGGGCCTACGAGCAGTACTTC
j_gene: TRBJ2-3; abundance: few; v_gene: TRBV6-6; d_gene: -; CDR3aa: CASSGGSWGSSDTQYF; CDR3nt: TGTGCCAGCTCCGGAGGAAGTTGGGGCTCCTCGGATACGCAGTATTTT
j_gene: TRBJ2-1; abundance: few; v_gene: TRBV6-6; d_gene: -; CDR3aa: CASTPLALALGEQFF; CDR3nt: TGTGCCAGCACTCCCTTGGCCTTGGCTCTGGGAGAGCAGTTCTTC
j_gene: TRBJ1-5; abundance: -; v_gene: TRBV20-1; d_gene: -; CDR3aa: CSARDEAVYSNQPQHF; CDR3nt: TGCAGTGCTAGAGATGAGGCAGTGTATAGCAATCAGCCCCAGCATTTT
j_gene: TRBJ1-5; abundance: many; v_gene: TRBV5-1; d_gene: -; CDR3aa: CAGSTYDGNQPQHF; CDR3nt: TGCGCCGGGTCGACGTATGATGGCAATCAGCCCCAGCATTTT
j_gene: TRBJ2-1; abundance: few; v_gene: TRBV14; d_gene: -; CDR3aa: CASSQTILPYNEQFF; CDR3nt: TGTGCCAGCAGCCAAACCATACTACCGTACAATGAGCAGTTCTTC
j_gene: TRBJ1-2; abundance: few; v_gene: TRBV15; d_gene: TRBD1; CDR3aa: CATSQTGEVSYGYTF; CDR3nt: TGTGCCACCAGCCAGACAGGGGAAGTGAGCTATGGCTACACCTTC
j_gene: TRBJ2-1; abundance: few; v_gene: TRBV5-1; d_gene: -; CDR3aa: CASSRYGVDEQFF; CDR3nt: TGCGCCAGCAGCCGATACGGGGTGGATGAGCAGTTCTTC
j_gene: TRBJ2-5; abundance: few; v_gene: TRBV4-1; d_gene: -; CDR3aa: CASSQAVFQETQYF; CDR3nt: TGCGCCAGCAGCCAAGCAGTTTTCCAAGAGACCCAGTACTTC
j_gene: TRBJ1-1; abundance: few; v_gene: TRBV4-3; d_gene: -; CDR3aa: CASSQDLRATEAFF; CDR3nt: TGCGCCAGCAGCCAAGATCTAAGAGCGACTGAAGCTTTCTTT
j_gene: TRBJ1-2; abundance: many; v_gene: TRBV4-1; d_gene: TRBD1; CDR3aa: CASSKGQSYGYTF; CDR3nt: TGCGCCAGCAGTAAGGGACAGTCCTATGGCTACACCTTC
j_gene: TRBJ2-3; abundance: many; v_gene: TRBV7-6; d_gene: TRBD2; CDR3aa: CASSPGLAGDSTDTQYF; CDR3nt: TGTGCCAGCAGTCCGGGACTAGCGGGAGATAGCACAGATACGCAGTATTTT
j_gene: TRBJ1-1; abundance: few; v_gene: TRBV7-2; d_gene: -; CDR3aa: CASSLPPWGGNTEAFF; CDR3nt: TGTGCCAGCAGCTTGCCCCCGTGGGGAGGGAACACTGAAGCTTTCTTT
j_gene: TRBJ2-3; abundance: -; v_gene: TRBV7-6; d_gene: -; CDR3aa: CASSARSLDTDTQYF; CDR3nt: TGTGCCAGCAGCGCCAGAAGCCTTGACACAGATACGCAGTATTTT
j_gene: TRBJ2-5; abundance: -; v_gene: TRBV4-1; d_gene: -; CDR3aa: CASSQDRGAQETQYF; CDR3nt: TGCGCCAGCAGCCAAGATCGGGGGGCCCAAGAGACCCAGTACTTC
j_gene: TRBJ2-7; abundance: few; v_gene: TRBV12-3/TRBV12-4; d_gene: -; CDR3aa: CASSSGPGIYEQYF; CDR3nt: TGTGCCAGCTCGTCAGGCCCGGGTATCTACGAGCAGTACTTC
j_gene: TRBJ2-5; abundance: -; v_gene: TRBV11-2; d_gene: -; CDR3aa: CASSPGRRQETQYF; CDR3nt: TGTGCCAGCAGCCCGGGACGCCGTCAAGAGACCCAGTACTTC
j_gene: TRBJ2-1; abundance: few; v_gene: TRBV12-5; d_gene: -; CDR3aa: CASGSPEQFF; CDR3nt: TGTGCTAGTGGTTCACCTGAGCAGTTCTTC
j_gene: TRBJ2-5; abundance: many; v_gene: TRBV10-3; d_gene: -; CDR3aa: CAISESAETQYF; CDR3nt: TGTGCCATCAGTGAGTCAGCGGAGACCCAGTACTTC
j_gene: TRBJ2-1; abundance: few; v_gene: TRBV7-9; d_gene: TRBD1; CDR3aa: CASSPEGQERHNEQFF; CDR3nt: TGTGCCAGCAGCCCAGAGGGACAGGAGAGACACAATGAGCAGTTCTTC
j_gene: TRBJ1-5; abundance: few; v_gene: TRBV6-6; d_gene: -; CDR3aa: CASAPGATNQPQHF; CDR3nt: TGTGCCAGCGCCCCTGGGGCAACCAATCAGCCCCAGCATTTT
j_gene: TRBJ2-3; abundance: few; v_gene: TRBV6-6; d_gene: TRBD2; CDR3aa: CASKAGGSTDTQYF; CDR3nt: TGTGCCAGCAAAGCGGGGGGAAGCACAGATACGCAGTATTTT